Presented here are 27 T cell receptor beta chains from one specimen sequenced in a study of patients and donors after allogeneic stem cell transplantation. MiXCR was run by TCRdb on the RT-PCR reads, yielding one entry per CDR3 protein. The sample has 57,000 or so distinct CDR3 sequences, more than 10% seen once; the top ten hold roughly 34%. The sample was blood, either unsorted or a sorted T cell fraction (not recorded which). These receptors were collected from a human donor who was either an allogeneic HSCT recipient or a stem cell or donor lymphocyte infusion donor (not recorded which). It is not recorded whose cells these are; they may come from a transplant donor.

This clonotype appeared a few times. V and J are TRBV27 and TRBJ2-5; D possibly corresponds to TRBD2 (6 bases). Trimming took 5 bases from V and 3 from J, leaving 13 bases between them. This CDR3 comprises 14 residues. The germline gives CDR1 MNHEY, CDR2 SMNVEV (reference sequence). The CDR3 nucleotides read TGTGCCAGCAGTCCGAGCGGGCCCGAAGAGACCCAGTACTTC. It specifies CASSPSGPEETQYF.

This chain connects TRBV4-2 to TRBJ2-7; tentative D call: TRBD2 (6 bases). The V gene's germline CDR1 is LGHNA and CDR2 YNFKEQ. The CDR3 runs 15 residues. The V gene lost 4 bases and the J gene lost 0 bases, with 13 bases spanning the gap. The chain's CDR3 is CASSPGLSSSYEQYF. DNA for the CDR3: TGTGCCAGCAGCCCGGGACTTTCGAGCTCCTACGAGCAGTACTTC.

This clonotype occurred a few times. The CDR3, as DNA: TGTGCCAGCAGCTGGAAGGTCTCCTACGAGCAGTACTTC. This encodes CASSWKVSYEQYF. V usage is TRBV5-6 and J usage is TRBJ2-7; D not certain. CDR1 is SGHDT and CDR2 is YYEEEE in the germline V gene. CDR3 size: 13 residues. V was clipped by 3 bases and J by 0 bases, with 7 bases between them. The whole variable domain, remainder taken from reference TRBV5-6 and TRBJ2-7, is DAGVTQSPTHLIKTRGQQVTLRCSPKSGHDTVSWYQQALGQGPQFIFQYYEEEERQRGNFPDRFSGHQFPNYSSELNVNALLLGDSALYLCASSWKVSYEQYFGPGTRLTVT.

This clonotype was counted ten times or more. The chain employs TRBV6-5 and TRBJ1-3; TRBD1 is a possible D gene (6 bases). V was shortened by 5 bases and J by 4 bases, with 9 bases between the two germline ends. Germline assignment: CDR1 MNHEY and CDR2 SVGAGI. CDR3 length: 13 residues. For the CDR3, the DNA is TGTGCCAGCAGTGCACAGGGAGGAAACACCATATATTTT. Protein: CASSAQGGNTIYF.

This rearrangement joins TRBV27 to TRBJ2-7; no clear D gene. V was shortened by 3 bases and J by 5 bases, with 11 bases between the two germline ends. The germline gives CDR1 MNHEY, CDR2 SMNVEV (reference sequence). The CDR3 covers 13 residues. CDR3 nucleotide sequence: TGTGCCAGCAGTTTCTTGCACACCCACGAGCAGTACTTC. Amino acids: CASSFLHTHEQYF.

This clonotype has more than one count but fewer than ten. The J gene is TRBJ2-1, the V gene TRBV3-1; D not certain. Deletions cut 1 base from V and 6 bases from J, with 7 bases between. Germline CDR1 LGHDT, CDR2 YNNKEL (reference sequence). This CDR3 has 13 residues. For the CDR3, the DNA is TGTGCCAGCAGCCAAGGAGGTGGCAATGAGCAGTTCTTC. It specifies CASSQGGGNEQFF.

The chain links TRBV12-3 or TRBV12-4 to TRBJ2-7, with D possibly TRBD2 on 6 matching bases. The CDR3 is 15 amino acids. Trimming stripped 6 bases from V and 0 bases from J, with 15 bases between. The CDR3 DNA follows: TGTGCCAGCAGCCGAATTAGCGGAAGCTCCTACGAGCAGTACTTC. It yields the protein CASSRISGSSYEQYF.

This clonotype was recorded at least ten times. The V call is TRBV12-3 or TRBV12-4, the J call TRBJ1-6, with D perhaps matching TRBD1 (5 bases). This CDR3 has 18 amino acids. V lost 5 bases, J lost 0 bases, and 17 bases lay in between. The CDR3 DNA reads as TGTGCCAGCAGTCCCAGGGCCAGGACAAACTCCTATAATTCACCCCTCCACTTT. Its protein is CASSPRARTNSYNSPLHF.

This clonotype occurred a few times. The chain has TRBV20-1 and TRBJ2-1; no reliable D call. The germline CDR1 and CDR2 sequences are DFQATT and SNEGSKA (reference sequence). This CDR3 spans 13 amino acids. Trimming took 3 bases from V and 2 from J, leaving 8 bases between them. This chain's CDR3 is CSARDGAYNEQFF. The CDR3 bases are TGCAGTGCTAGGGACGGAGCCTACAATGAGCAGTTCTTC.

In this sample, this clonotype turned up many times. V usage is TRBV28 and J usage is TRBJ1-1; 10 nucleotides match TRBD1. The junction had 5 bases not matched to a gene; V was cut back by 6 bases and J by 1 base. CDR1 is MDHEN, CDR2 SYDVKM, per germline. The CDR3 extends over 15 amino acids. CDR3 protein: CASRSRTGGNTEAFF. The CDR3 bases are TGTGCCAGCAGATCCCGGACAGGGGGGAACACTGAAGCTTTCTTT.

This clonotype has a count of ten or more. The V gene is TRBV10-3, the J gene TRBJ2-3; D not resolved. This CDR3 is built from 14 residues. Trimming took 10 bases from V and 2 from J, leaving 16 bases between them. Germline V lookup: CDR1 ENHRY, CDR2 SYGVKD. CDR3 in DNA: TGTGCCACCTCAGTCGGACGCTCCACAGATACGCAGTATTTT. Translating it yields CATSVGRSTDTQYF.

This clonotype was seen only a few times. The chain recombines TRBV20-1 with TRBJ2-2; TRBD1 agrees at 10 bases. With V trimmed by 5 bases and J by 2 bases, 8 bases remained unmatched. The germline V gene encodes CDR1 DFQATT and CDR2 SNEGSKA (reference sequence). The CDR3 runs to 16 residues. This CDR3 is CSARLRDRGNTGELFF. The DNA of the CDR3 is TGCAGTGCTCGCCTCCGGGACAGGGGAAACACCGGGGAGCTGTTTTTT.

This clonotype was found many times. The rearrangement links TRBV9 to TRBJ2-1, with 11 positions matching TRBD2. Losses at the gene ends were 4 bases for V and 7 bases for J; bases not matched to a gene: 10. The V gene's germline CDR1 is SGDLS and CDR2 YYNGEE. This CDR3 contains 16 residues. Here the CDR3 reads CASSPLTSGIGNEQFF. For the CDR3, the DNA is TGTGCCAGCAGCCCCCTGACTAGCGGGATAGGAAATGAGCAGTTCTTC.

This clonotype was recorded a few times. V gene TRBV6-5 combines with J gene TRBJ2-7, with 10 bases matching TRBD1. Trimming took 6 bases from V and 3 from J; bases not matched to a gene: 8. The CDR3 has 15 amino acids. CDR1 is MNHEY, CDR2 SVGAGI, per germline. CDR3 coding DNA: TGTGCCAGCAGGACAGACAGGGGGCGAAACTACGAGCAGTACTTC. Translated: CASRTDRGRNYEQYF.

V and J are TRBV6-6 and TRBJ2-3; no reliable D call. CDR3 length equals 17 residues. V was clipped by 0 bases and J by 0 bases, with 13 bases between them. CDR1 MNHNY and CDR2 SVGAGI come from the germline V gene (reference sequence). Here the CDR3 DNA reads TGTGCCAGCAGTTACTCCGCCAGGACCGCTAGCACAGATACGCAGTATTTT. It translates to CASSYSARTASTDTQYF.

The DNA for the CDR3 is TGTGCAATAAAGGGGGTAGGGGACAATGAGCAGTTCTTC. Amino acid sequence: CAIKGVGDNEQFF. This sequence joins TRBV11-2 and TRBJ2-1; tentatively, D is TRBD1 (6 bases). CDR1 SGHAT and CDR2 FQNNGV come from the germline V gene. The CDR3 totals 13 residues.

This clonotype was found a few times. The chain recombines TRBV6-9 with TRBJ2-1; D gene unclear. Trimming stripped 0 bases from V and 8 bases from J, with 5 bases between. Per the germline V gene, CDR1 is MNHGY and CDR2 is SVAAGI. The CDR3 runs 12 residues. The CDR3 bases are TGTGCCAGCAGTTATTCGCTGGATGAGCAGTTCTTC. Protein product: CASSYSLDEQFF.

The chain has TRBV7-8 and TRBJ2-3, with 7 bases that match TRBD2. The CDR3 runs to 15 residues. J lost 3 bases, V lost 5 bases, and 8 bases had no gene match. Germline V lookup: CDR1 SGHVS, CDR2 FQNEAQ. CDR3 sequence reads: CASSDGLEVTDTQYF. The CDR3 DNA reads TGTGCCAGCAGCGACGGACTAGAGGTGACAGATACGCAGTATTTT.

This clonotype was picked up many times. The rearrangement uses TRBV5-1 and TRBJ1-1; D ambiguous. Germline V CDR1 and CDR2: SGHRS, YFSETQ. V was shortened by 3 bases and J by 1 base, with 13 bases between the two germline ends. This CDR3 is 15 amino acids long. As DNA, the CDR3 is TGCGCCAGCAGCTCCGCCCCGGTAGGGAACACTGAAGCTTTCTTT. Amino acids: CASSSAPVGNTEAFF.

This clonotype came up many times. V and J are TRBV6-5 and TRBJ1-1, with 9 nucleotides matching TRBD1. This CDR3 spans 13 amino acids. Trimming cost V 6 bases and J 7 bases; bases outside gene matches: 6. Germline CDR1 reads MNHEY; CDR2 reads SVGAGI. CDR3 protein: CASSRTGAREAFF. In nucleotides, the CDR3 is TGTGCCAGCAGCCGGACAGGGGCCCGTGAAGCTTTCTTT.

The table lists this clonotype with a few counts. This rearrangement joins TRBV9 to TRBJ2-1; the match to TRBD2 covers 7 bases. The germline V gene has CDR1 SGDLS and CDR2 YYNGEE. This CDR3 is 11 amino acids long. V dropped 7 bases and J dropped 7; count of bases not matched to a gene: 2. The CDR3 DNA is TGTGCCAGCGGGGAGGGGAATGAGCAGTTCTTC. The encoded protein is CASGEGNEQFF.

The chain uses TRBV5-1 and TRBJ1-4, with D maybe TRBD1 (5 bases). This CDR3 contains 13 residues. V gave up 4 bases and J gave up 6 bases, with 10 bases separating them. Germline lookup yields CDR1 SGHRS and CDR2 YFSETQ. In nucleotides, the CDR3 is TGCGCCAGCAGCCGGGACGGAGATGAAAAACTGTTTTTT. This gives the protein CASSRDGDEKLFF.

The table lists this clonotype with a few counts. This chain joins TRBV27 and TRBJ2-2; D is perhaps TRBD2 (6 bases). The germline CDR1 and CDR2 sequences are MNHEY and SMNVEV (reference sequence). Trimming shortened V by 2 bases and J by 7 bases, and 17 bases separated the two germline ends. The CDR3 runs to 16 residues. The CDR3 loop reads CASSLGVAEGHGELFF. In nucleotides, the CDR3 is TGTGCCAGCAGTTTAGGCGTAGCGGAGGGTCACGGGGAGCTGTTTTTT.

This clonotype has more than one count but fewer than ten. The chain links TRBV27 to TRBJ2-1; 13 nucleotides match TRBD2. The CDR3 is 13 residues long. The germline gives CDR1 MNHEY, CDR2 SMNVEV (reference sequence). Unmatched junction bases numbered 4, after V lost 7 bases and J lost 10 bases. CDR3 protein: CASKGLAGREQFF. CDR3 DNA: TGTGCCAGCAAGGGACTAGCGGGACGCGAGCAGTTCTTC.

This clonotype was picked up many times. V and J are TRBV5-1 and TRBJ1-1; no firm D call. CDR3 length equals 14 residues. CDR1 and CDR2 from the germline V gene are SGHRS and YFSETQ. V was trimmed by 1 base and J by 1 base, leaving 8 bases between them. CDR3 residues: CASSLQLENTEAFF. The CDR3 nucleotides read TGCGCCAGCAGCTTGCAGCTGGAGAACACTGAAGCTTTCTTT.

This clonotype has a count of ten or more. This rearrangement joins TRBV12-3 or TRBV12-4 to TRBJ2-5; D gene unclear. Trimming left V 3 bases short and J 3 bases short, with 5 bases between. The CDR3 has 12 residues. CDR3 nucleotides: TGTGCCAGCAGTTTTGGGGAAGAGACCCAGTACTTC. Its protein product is CASSFGEETQYF.

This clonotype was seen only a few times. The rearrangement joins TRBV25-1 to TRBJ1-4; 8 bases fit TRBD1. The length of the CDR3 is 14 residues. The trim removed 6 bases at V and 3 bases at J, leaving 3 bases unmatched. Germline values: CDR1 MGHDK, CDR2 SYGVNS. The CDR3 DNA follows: TGTGCCAGCAGCGGGACAGGAGCTAATGAAAAACTGTTTTTT. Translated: CASSGTGANEKLFF.